This TCR beta chain was profiled in a study of CD4 T cells in relation to SARS-CoV-2 and coronaviruses. General observations from the study: Pre-pandemic and post-infection samples never came from the same donor. In roughly 61% of donors, memory CD4+ clonotypes crossrecognized SARS-CoV-2 and at least one common cold coronavirus spike.

The V gene lost 3 bases and the J gene lost 5 bases, with 10 bases spanning the gap. The CDR3 spans 13 residues. Germline CDR1 reads WNHNN; CDR2 reads SYGVQD (reference sequence). Regarding this clone: Antigen unknown.

The repertoire was sequenced with immunoSEQ multiplex PCR; TCRdb's copy has only in-frame clones and lacks some. This sample has approximately 37,000 clones, with approximately 85% found just once. This TCR was sampled from an adult with COVID-19. Sequencing was carried out using memory CD4+ T cells from PBMCs. The genes are TRBV10-1 and TRBJ2-5; D gene uncertain. The CDR3 sequence is CASSESSGETQYF. In nucleotides, the CDR3 is TGCGCCAGCAGTGAATCTAGTGGCGAGACCCAGTACTTC.